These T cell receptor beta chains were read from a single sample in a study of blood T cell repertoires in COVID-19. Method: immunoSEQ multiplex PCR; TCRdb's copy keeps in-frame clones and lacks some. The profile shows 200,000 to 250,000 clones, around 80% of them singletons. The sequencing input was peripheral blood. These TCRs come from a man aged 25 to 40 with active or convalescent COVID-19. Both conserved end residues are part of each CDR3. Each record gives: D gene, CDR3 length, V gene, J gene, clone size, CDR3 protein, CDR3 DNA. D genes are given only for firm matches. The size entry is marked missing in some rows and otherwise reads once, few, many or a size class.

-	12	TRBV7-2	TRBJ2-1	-	CASSLRGNEQFF	TGTGCCAGCAGCCTTAGAGGCAATGAGCAGTTCTTC
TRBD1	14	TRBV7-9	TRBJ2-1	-	CASSLDRAPNEQFF	TGTGCCAGCAGCCTCGACAGGGCCCCCAATGAGCAGTTCTTC
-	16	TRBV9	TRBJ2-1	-	CASSVEGADGNNEQFF	TGTGCCAGCAGCGTAGAGGGAGCGGATGGGAACAATGAGCAGTTCTTC
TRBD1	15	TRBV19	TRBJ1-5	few	CASSPQGFPHQPQHF	TGTGCCAGTAGTCCACAGGGGTTCCCTCATCAGCCCCAGCATTTT
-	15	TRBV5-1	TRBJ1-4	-	CASSSLTGTNEKLFF	TGCGCCAGCAGCTCCCTGACAGGAACTAATGAAAAACTGTTTTTT
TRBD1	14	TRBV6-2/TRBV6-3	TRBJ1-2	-	CASSVFRDRAGYTF	TGTGCCAGCAGTGTTTTCCGCGACAGGGCTGGCTACACCTTC
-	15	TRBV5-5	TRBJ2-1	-	CASTPYRLSYNEQFF	TGTGCCAGCACTCCGTACCGCCTCAGTTACAATGAGCAGTTCTTC
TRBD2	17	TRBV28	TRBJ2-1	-	CASTSLAGGPSYNEQFF	TGTGCCAGCACCTCGCTAGCGGGGGGGCCAAGCTACAATGAGCAGTTCTTC
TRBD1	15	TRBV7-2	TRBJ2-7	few	CASSLVLQGPNEQYF	TGTGCCAGCAGCTTAGTTCTACAGGGGCCTAACGAGCAGTACTTC
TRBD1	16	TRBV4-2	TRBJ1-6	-	CASSQGSGGFNSPLHF	TGTGCCAGCAGCCAAGGATCAGGGGGATTCAATTCACCCCTCCACTTT
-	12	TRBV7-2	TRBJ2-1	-	CASSFMYNEQFF	TGTGCCAGCAGCTTCATGTACAATGAGCAGTTCTTC
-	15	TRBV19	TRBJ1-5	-	CASSIGPGSNQPQHF	TGTGCCAGTAGTATAGGCCCGGGATCCAATCAGCCCCAGCATTTT
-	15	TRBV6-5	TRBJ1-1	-	CASSLLEKYNMGAFF	TGTGCCAGCAGTCTCCTGGAAAAATATAATATGGGCGCTTTCTTT
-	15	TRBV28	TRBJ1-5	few	CAISGEGRGNQPQHF	TGTGCCATATCAGGGGAGGGTAGGGGCAATCAGCCCCAGCATTTT
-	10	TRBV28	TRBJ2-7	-	CASRGHEQYF	TGTGCCAGCAGGGGCCACGAGCAGTACTTC
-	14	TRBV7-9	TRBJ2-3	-	CASSLSAYTDTQYF	TGTGCCAGCAGCTTATCCGCCTACACAGATACGCAGTATTTT
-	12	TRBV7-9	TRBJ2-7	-	CASSSGAPEQYF	TGTGCCAGCAGCTCAGGGGCTCCCGAGCAGTACTTC
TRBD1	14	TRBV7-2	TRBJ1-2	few	CASSVNRGLYGYTF	TGTGCCAGCAGCGTAAACAGGGGCCTCTATGGCTACACCTTC
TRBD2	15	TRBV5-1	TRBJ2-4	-	CASSWGASGRDIQYF	TGCGCCAGCAGCTGGGGGGCTAGCGGGAGAGACATTCAGTACTTC
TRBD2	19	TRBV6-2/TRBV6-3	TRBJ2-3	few	CASSKTLSPWGGPTDTQYF	TGTGCCAGCAGCAAAACATTGTCCCCTTGGGGGGGACCCACAGATACGCAGTATTTT
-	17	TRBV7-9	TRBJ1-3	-	CASSLGWEGFIGNTIYF	TGTGCCAGCAGCTTAGGGTGGGAGGGATTCATCGGAAACACCATATATTTT
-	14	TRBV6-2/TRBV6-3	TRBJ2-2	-	CASSSRGGTGELFF	TGTGCCAGCAGTTCTCGAGGGGGCACCGGGGAGCTGTTTTTT
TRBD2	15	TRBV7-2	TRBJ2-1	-	CASSLSPSGNNEQFF	TGTGCCAGCAGCTTAAGTCCTAGCGGGAATAATGAGCAGTTCTTC
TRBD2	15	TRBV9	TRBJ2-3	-	CASSVVSGRADTQYF	TGTGCCAGCAGCGTAGTTTCTGGGAGGGCAGATACGCAGTATTTT
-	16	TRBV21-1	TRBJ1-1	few	CASSSGGQGKGTEAFF	TGTGCCAGCAGCTCGGGCGGTCAGGGGAAAGGCACTGAAGCTTTCTTT
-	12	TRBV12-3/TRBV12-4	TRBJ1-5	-	CASRTDNRPQHF	TGTGCCAGCAGGACAGATAATCGGCCCCAGCATTTT
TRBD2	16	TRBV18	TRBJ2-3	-	CASSSRIGGNADTQYF	TGTGCCAGCTCCTCAAGGATCGGGGGGAACGCAGATACGCAGTATTTT
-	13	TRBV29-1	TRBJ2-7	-	CSVVSPISYEQYF	TGCAGCGTTGTATCGCCTATCTCCTACGAGCAGTACTTC
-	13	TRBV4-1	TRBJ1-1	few	CASSQDRGLEAFF	TGCGCCAGCAGCCAAGATAGAGGGCTTGAAGCTTTCTTT
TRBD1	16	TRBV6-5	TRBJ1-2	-	CASSFWQGATNYGYTF	TGTGCCAGCAGTTTTTGGCAGGGGGCCACTAACTATGGCTACACCTTC
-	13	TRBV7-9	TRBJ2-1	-	CASSLWAGNEQFF	TGTGCCAGCAGCTTATGGGCGGGAAATGAGCAGTTCTTC
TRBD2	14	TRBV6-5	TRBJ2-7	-	CASGVGGGAYEQYF	TGTGCCAGCGGGGTTGGTGGGGGGGCCTACGAGCAGTACTTC
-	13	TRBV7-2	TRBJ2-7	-	CASSFPTGYEQYF	TGTGCCAGCAGCTTCCCTACCGGCTACGAGCAGTACTTC
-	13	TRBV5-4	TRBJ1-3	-	CASSLQGGNTIYF	TGTGCCAGCAGCTTACAGGGTGGAAACACCATATATTTT
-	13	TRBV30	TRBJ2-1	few	CAWKEGPYNEQFF	TGTGCCTGGAAGGAGGGACCTTACAATGAGCAGTTCTTC
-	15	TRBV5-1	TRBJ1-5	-	CASSFLTVSNQPQHF	TGCGCCAGCAGCTTTTTAACAGTTAGCAATCAGCCCCAGCATTTT
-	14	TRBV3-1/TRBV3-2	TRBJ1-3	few	CASTRRFFGNTIYF	TGTGCCAGCACACGTCGGTTCTTTGGAAACACCATATATTTT
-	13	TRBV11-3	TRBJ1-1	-	CASSSQGNTEAFF	TGTGCCAGCAGCTCTCAGGGGAACACTGAAGCTTTCTTT
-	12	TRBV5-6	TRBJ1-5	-	CASSSPGGPQHF	TGTGCCAGCAGCTCGCCCGGCGGTCCCCAGCATTTT
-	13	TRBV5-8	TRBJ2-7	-	CASSPWGDLEQYF	TGTGCCAGCAGCCCGTGGGGGGATCTCGAGCAGTACTTC
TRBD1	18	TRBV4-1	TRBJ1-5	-	CASSQDPGTGAINQPQHF	TGCGCCAGCAGCCAAGACCCCGGGACAGGGGCTATCAATCAGCCCCAGCATTTT
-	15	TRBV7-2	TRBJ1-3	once	CASSPEQPSGNTIYF	TGTGCCAGCAGCCCTGAACAGCCCTCTGGAAACACCATATATTTT
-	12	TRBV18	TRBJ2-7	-	CASSPGGGEQYF	TGTGCCAGCTCACCAGGGGGCGGCGAGCAGTACTTC
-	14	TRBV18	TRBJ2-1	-	CASSPPAGGHEQFF	TGTGCCAGCTCACCACCGGCAGGCGGGCATGAGCAGTTCTTC
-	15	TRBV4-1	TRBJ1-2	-	CASSPGSGPGYGYTF	TGCGCCAGCAGCCCGGGCAGCGGCCCCGGCTATGGCTACACCTTC
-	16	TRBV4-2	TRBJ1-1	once	CASSQDRGELNTEAFF	TGTGCCAGCAGCCAAGATCGGGGAGAATTGAACACTGAAGCTTTCTTT
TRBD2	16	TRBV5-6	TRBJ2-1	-	CASSLGLAEEVDEQFF	TGTGCCAGCAGCCTAGGACTAGCGGAGGAAGTCGATGAGCAGTTCTTC
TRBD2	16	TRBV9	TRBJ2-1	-	CASSATLAGGRGEQFF	TGTGCCAGCAGCGCGACCTTAGCGGGAGGGCGGGGTGAGCAGTTCTTC
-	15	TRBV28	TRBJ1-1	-	CASRDGSGKNTEAFF	TGTGCCAGCCGAGATGGGTCGGGGAAGAACACTGAAGCTTTCTTT
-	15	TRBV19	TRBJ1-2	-	CATSSPGLFNYGYTF	TGTGCCACCTCATCTCCGGGACTGTTTAACTATGGCTACACCTTC
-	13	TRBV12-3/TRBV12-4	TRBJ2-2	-	CASSLLAPGELFF	TGTGCCAGCAGTTTATTGGCTCCCGGGGAGCTGTTTTTT
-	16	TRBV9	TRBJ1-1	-	CASTPNAGAGGTEAFF	TGTGCCAGCACCCCCAATGCCGGGGCCGGGGGAACTGAAGCTTTCTTT
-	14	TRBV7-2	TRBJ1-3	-	CASSQGPSGNTIYF	TGTGCCAGCAGCCAGGGGCCCTCGGGAAACACCATATATTTT
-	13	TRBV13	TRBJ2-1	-	CASSNRLYNEQFF	TGTGCCAGCAGCAACCGACTCTACAATGAGCAGTTCTTC
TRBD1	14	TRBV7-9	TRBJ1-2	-	CASSLMTGDYGYTF	TGTGCCAGCAGCCTAATGACAGGGGACTATGGCTACACCTTC